This TCR beta chain was sequenced during a study of blood T cells in healthy people across ages. For the study at large: Every two T cells gave about one barcoded beta molecule via template switching.

All donors came from Russia, were Caucasian and healthy, and spanned ages roughly 6 to 100. Findings and caveats of the study: TCR beta diversity tracked closely with naive T cell percentage. Long-lived donors carried more naive CD4+ cells and greater diversity than aged donors.

A sample-barcoded 5' primer and a J-beta primer mix were used in a second PCR of about 7 to 12 cycles. MiXCR, run by TCRdb on the 5' RACE reads, gives a single entry per CDR3 protein. The data hold around 990,000 distinct CDR3 sequences, with roughly two fifths observed a single time. As to this clonotype: Its antigen is unknown.

Germline V gene data show CDR1 as DFQATT and CDR2 as SNEGSKA (reference sequence). Trimming stripped 5 bases from V and 8 bases from J, with 16 bases between. The CDR3 runs to 14 residues. V is TRBV20-1 and J is TRBJ1-6, with a tentative D call TRBD1 (5 bases). The specimen sequenced was blood. The receptor comes from a man aged 18 to 35 in good health. CDR3 sequence reads: CSAGEGSLDSPLHF. DNA for the CDR3: TGCAGTGCTGGGGAGGGGAGTTTGGATTCACCCCTCCACTTT.